The entry that follows covers one TCR beta chain sequence. Antigen specificity is unknown. A modified ARM-PCR protocol with three rounds of nested PCR amplified TCRbeta. MiXCR was run by TCRdb on the multiplex PCR reads, yielding one entry per CDR3 protein. The sample has roughly 93,000 distinct CDR3 sequences, approximately 65% seen once. This sample's RNA came from whole unsorted tissue. The entry originates in a study of tumor and adjacent non-tumor tissue in lung cancer. Study-wide findings and caveats: Tumor TCR diversity, when higher, was linked to shorter survival.

Germline V gene lookup returns CDR1 LNHNV and CDR2 YYDKDF (reference sequence). Deletions cut 4 bases from V and 3 bases from J, with 10 bases between. CDR3 length: 14 amino acids. The sequence derives from a man aged 55 to 69 with non-small cell lung cancer. V usage is TRBV15 and J usage is TRBJ1-5; no firm D call. The sample comprised lung tumor tissue. The CDR3 reads CATSKGDHNQPQHF. The DNA of the CDR3 is TGTGCCACCAGCAAAGGAGATCACAATCAGCCCCAGCATTTT.